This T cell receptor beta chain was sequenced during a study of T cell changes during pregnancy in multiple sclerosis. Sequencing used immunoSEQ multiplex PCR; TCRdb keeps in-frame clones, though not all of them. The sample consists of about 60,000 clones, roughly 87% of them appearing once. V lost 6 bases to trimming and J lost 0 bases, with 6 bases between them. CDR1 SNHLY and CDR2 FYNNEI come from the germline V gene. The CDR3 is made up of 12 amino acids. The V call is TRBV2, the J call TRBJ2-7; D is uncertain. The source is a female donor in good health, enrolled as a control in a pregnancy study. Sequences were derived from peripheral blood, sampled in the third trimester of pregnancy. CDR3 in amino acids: CASRLFSYEQYF. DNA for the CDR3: TGTGCCAGCAGACTATTCTCCTACGAGCAGTACTTC.